In this sample, the clone carrying this T cell receptor beta chain turned up a few times. What it binds is unknown. The sample belongs to a study of T-cell memory formation after mild COVID-19. About the study: The study found TCR clusters largely donor specific. Study observations and caveats: That cross-reactive memory joined was suggested by some responding clones appearing in pre-infection memory. CD4/CD8 balance characterized clones contracting day 15 to 85, and CD4+ skew characterized later expanders. Confirmation of SARS-CoV-2 specificity was lacking for second-wave clones peaking day 37.

There are 13 residues in the CDR3. V dropped 6 bases and J dropped 3; count of bases not matched to a gene: 5. Per the germline V gene, CDR1 is SQVTM and CDR2 is ANQGSEA. A single record per CDR3 protein comes from TCRdb applying MiXCR to the 5' RACE reads. The profile covers approximately 340,000 distinct CDR3 sequences, with about 16% appearing a single time and under 25% taken by the ten largest. The sequencing sample was made of PBMCs or a T cell subset sorted from them (not recorded which). V gene TRBV29-1 combines with J gene TRBJ2-7, with 10 nucleotides matching TRBD1. This sequence was found in a man aged 18 to 30 who had mild COVID-19 (a few samples of this study predate the infection). Cell type and time point are not known. The CDR3: CSVTGTGVYEQYF. The CDR3 DNA follows: TGCAGCGTCACCGGGACAGGGGTCTACGAGCAGTACTTC.